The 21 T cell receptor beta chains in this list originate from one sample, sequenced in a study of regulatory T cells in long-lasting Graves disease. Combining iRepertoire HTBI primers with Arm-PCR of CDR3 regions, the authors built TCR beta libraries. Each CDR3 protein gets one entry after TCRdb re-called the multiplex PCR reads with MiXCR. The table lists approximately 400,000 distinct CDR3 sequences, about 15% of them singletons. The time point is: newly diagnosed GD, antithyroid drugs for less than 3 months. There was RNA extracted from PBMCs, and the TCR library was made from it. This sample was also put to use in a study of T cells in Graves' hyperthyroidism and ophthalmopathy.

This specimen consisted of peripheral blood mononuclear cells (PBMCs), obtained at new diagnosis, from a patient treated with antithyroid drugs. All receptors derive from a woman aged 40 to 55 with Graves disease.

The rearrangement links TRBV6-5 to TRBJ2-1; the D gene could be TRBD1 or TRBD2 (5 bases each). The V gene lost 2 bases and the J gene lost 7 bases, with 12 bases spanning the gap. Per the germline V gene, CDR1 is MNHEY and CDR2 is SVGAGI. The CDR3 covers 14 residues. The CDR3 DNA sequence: TGTGCCAGCAGTTACGAGGGGCTCGGTAATGAGCAGTTCTTC. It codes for CASSYEGLGNEQFF.

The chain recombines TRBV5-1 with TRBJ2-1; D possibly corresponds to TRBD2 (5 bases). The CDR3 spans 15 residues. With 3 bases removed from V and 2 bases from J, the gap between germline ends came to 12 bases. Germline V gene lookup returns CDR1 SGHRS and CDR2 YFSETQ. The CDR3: CASSSAGGPYNEQFF. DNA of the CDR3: TGCGCCAGCAGCTCCGCCGGCGGGCCCTACAATGAGCAGTTCTTC. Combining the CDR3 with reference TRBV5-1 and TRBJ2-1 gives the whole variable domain KAGVTQTPRYLIKTRGQQVTLSCSPISGHRSVSWYQQTPGQGLQFLFEYFSETQRNKGNFPGRFSGRQFSNSRSEMNVSTLELGDSALYLCASSSAGGPYNEQFFGPGTRLTVL.

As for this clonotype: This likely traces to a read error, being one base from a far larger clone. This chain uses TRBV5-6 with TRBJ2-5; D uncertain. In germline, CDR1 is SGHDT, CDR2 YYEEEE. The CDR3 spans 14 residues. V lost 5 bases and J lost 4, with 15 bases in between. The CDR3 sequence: CASSLDGGVETQYF. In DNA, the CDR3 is TGTGCCAGCAGTTTAGATGGCGGAGTAGAGACCCAGTACTTC.

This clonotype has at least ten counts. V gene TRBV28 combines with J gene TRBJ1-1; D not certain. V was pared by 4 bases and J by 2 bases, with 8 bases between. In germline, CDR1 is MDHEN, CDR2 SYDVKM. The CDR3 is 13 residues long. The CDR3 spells CASSSRRNTEAFF. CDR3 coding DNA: TGTGCCAGCAGTTCAAGGAGAAACACTGAAGCTTTCTTT.

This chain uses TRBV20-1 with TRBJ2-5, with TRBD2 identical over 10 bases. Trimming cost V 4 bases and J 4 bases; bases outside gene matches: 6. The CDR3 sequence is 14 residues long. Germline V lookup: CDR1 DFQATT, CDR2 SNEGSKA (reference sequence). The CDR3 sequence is CSAIAGGVGETQYF. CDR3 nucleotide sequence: TGCAGTGCTATAGCGGGAGGTGTAGGAGAGACCCAGTACTTC.

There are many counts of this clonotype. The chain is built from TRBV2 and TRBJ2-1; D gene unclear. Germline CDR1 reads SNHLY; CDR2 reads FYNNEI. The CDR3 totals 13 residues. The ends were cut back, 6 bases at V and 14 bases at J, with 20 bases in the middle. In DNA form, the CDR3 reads TGTGCCAGCAGGGGTCTTATCGCGGTATCGGAGTTCTTC. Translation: CASRGLIAVSEFF.

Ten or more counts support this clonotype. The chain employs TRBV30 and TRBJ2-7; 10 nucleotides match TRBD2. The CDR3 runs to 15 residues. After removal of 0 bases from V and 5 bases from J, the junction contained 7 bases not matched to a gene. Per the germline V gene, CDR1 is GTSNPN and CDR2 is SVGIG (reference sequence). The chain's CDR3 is CAWSVLTSGRHEQYF. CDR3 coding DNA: TGTGCCTGGAGTGTACTGACTAGCGGGCGGCACGAGCAGTACTTC.

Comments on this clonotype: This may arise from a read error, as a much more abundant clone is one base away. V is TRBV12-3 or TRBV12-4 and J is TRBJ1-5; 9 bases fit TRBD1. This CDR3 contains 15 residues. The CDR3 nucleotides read TGTGCCAGCAGTTTGACACAGGGGGCCGGTCAGCCCCGGCATTTT. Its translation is CASSLTQGAGQPRHF.

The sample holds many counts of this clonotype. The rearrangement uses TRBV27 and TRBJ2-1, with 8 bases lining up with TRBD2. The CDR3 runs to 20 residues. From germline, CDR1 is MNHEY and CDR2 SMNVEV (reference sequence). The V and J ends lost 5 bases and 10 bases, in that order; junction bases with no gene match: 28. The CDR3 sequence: CASSPRQGTSREGVFREQFF. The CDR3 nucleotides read TGTGCCAGCAGTCCCCGTCAGGGGACTAGTAGGGAGGGAGTATTCAGGGAGCAGTTCTTC.

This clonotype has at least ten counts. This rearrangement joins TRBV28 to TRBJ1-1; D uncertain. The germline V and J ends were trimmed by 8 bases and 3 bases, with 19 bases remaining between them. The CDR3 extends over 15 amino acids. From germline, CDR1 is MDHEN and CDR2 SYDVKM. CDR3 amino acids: CASGLRTERHTEAFF. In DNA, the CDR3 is TGTGCCAGCGGCCTCCGGACGGAAAGGCACACTGAAGCTTTCTTT. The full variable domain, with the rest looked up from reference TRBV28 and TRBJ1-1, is DVKVTQSSRYLVKRTGEKVFLECVQDMDHENMFWYRQDPGLGLRLIYFSYDVKMKEKGDIPEGYSVSREKKERFSLILESASTNQTSMYLCASGLRTERHTEAFFGQGTRLTVV.

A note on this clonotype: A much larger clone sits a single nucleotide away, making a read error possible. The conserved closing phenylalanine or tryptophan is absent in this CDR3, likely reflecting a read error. The CDR3, as DNA: TGTGCCAGTTGTCCGGGGGCCACCTACAATGAGCAGTTCCTC. This codes for CASCPGATYNEQFL. The chain has TRBV12-3 or TRBV12-4 and TRBJ2-1; D may be TRBD1 or TRBD2 (6 bases each). The CDR3 runs 14 residues. V shed 9 bases and J shed 2 bases, with 14 bases lying between them.

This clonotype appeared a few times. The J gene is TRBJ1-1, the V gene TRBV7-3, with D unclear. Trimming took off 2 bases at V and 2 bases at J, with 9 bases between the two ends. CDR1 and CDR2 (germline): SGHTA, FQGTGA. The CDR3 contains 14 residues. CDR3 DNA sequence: TGTGCCAGCAGCTTATTGGCAGGAAACACTGAAGCTTTCTTT. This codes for CASSLLAGNTEAFF.

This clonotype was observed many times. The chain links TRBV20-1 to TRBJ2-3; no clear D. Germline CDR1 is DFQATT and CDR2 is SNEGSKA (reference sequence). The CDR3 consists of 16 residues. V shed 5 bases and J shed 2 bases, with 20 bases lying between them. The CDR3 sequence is CSAVPAAREFTDTQYF. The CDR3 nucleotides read TGCAGTGCTGTCCCCGCCGCTAGGGAATTCACAGATACGCAGTATTTT.

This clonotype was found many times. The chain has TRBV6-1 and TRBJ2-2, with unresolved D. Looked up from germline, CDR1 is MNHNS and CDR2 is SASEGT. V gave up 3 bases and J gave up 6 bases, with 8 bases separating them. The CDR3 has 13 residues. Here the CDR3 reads CASSEDVAGELFF. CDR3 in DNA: TGTGCCAGCAGTGAGGATGTGGCCGGGGAGCTGTTTTTT.

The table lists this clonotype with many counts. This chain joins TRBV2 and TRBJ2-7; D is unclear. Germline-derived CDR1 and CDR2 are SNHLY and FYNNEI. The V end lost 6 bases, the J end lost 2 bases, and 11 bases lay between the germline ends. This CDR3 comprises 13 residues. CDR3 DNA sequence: TGTGCCAGCAGGGAGACACCAGCCTACGAGCAGTACTTC. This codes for CASRETPAYEQYF. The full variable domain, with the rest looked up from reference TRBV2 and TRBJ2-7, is EPEVTQTPSHQVTQMGQEVILRCVPISNHLYFYWYRQILGQKVEFLVSFYNNEISEKSEIFDDQFSVERPDGSNFTLKIRSTKLEDSAMYFCASRETPAYEQYFGPGTRLTVT.

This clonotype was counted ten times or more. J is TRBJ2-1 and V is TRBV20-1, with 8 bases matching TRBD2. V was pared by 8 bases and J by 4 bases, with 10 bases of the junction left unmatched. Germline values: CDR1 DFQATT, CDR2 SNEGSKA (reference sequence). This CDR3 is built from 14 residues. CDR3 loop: CSCNREGLYNEQFF. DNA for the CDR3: TGCAGTTGCAACCGGGAGGGCCTATACAATGAGCAGTTCTTC.

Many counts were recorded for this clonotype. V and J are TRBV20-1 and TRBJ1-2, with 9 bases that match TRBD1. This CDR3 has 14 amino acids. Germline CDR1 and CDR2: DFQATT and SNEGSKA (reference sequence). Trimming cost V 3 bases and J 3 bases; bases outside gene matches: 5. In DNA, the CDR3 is TGCAGTGCTAGGGGACAGGGAGGTCACTATGGCTACACCTTC. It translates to CSARGQGGHYGYTF.

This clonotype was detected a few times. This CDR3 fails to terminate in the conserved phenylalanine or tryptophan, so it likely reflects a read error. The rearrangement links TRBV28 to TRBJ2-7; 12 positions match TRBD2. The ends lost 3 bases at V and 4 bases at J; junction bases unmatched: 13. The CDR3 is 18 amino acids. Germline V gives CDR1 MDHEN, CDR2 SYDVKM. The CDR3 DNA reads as TGTGCCAGCAGTTTGAATAGGCTAGCGGGAGGGTCAGTGTACGAGCAGTACCTC. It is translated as CASSLNRLAGGSVYEQYL.

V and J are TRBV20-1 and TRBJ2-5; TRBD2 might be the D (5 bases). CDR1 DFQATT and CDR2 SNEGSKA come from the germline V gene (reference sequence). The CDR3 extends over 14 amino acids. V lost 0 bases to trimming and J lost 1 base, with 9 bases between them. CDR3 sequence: CSARDIGSQETQYF. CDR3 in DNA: TGCAGTGCTAGAGATATAGGGAGCCAAGAGACCCAGTACTTC.

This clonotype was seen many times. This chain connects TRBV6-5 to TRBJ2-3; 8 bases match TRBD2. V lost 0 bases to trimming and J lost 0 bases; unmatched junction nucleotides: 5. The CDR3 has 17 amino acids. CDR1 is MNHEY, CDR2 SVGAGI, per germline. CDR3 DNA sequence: TGTGCCAGCAGTTACTCGCATAGCGGGGCTAGCACAGATACGCAGTATTTT. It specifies CASSYSHSGASTDTQYF.

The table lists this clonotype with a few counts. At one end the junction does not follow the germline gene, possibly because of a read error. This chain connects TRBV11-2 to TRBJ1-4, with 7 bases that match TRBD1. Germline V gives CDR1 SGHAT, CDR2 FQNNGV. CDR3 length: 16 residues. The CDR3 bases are TGCGCCAGCAGCCCAGACGGAGTGACAGGGCAGGAAAAACTGTTTTTT. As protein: CASSPDGVTGQEKLFF.